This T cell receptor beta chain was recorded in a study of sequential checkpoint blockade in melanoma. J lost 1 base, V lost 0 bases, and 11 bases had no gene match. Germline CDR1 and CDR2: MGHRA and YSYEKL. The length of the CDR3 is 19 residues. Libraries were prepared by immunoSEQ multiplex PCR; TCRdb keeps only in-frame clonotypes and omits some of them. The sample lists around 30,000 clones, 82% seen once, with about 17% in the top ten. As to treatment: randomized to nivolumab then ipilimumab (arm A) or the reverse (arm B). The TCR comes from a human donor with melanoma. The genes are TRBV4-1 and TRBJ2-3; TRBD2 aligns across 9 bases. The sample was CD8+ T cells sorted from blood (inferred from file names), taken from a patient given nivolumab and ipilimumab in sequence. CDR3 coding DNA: TGCGCCAGCAGCCAAGATATCCCCGTAGCGGGGGCCCGCACAGATACGCAGTATTTT. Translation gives CASSQDIPVAGARTDTQYF.